These 15 T cell receptor beta chains originate from one sample sequenced in a study of T cells in Graves' hyperthyroidism and ophthalmopathy. TCR beta CDR3 regions were amplified from RNA. RT-PCR in the first round (using the HTBI primer set) targeted the TCR CDR3. One entry per CDR3 protein results from TCRdb running MiXCR on the multiplex PCR reads. Of hundreds of thousands of distinct CDR3 sequences listed, around 38% are singletons. Sequencing was done on a sample of blood. All receptors derive from a man aged 18 to 29 with Graves' hyperthyroidism.

This clonotype has more than one count but fewer than ten. The chain couples TRBV7-2 to TRBJ2-5; 8 bases match TRBD1. The germline V gene has CDR1 SGHTA and CDR2 FQGNSA. Trimming took 6 bases from V and 5 from J; bases not matched to a gene: 17. The CDR3 length is 17 residues. CDR3 in DNA: TGTGCCAGCAGACCTAACCCCGGGGCAGGGGGCGGGGAGACCCAGTACTTC. As protein: CASRPNPGAGGGETQYF.

This clonotype was picked up a small number of times. This chain joins TRBV2 and TRBJ2-5; 9 bases map to TRBD2. The V gene's germline CDR1 is SNHLY and CDR2 FYNNEI. CDR3 length: 16 amino acids. J lost 0 bases, V lost 8 bases, and 10 bases had no gene match. The CDR3: CASGGEASGDQETQYF. CDR3 nucleotide sequence: TGTGCCAGCGGGGGTGAGGCTAGCGGGGACCAAGAGACCCAGTACTTC.

J is TRBJ1-6 and V is TRBV19; 7 positions match TRBD1. The CDR3 spans 13 residues. The germline gives CDR1 LNHDA, CDR2 SQIVND (reference sequence). Trimming took 7 bases from V and 8 from J; bases not matched to a gene: 5. CDR3 sequence: CASNDRADSPLHF. CDR3 bases: TGTGCCAGTAACGACAGGGCTGATTCACCCCTCCACTTT.

In its sample, this clonotype was seen once. The chain recombines TRBV29-1 with TRBJ1-5; D is unresolved. V shed 1 base and J shed 8 bases, with 6 bases lying between them. Germline lookup yields CDR1 SQVTM and CDR2 ANQGSEA. This CDR3 spans 11 amino acids. The CDR3 region is CSVEGGEPQHF. Here the CDR3 DNA reads TGCAGCGTTGAAGGCGGGGAGCCCCAGCATTTT. The full variable domain, its missing parts supplied by reference TRBV29-1 and TRBJ1-5, is SAVISQKPSRDICQRGTSLTIQCQVDSQVTMMFWYRQQPGQSLTLIATANQGSEATYESGFVIDKFPISRPNLTFSTLTVSNMSPEDSSIYLCSVEGGEPQHFGDGTRLSIL.

Points on this clonotype: This clone may be a read error of a much larger clone one base away. The chain has TRBV7-9 and TRBJ1-2, with 9 bases matching TRBD1. The CDR3 is 15 residues long. CDR1 and CDR2 from the germline V gene are SEHNR and FQNEAQ (reference sequence). CDR3 sequence reads: CAGSLPWGQGNGYTF. The CDR3, as DNA: TGTGCCGGCAGCCTGCCGTGGGGACAGGGTAACGGCTACACCTTC.

The chain combines TRBV29-1 with TRBJ1-2; TRBD1 might be the D (6 bases). The germline V gene has CDR1 SQVTM and CDR2 ANQGSEA. Deletions cut 4 bases from V and 7 bases from J, with 10 bases between. The length of the CDR3 is 11 residues. The CDR3 DNA follows: TGCAGCGTTGTGGAGGGGGGTGGCTACACCTTC. This encodes CSVVEGGGYTF.

This clonotype came up a few times. The CDR3 DNA reads TGTGCCAGTGGACGGCAAGGGGTTAATGAAAAACTGTTTTTT. This sequence encodes CASGRQGVNEKLFF. J is TRBJ1-4 and V is TRBV10-3, with D perhaps matching TRBD1 (5 bases). Trimming removed 10 bases from V and 4 bases from J, with 16 bases in between. The CDR3 runs 14 residues. Germline CDR1 is ENHRY and CDR2 is SYGVKD.

This chain uses TRBV10-3 with TRBJ1-5, with 7 positions matching TRBD1. Trimming cost V 10 bases and J 7 bases; bases outside gene matches: 13. The CDR3 is made up of 14 amino acids. Germline lookup yields CDR1 ENHRY and CDR2 SYGVKD. CDR3 in amino acids: CASTPTGAGQPQHF. The CDR3 coding sequence is TGTGCCAGCACCCCCACAGGGGCTGGGCAGCCCCAGCATTTT.

This clonotype was counted ten times or more. The rearrangement joins TRBV29-1 to TRBJ2-7, with TRBD2 matching over 10 bases. With V trimmed by 6 bases and J by 3 bases, 8 bases remained unmatched. The V gene's germline CDR1 is SQVTM and CDR2 ANQGSEA. CDR3 length: 14 amino acids. In nucleotides, the CDR3 is TGCAGCGTCCTCCCTAGCGGGAGACTCTACGAGCAGTACTTC. Amino acid sequence: CSVLPSGRLYEQYF.

With regard to this clonotype: This sequence may be a read error, since a much larger clone differs from it by one base. The chain couples TRBV9 to TRBJ1-5; D is possibly TRBD1 (5 bases). Germline V gene lookup returns CDR1 SGDLS and CDR2 YYNGEE. CDR3 length: 14 amino acids. Trimming cost V 3 bases and J 5 bases, with 12 bases left between them. The CDR3 reads CASSGGGDDQPQHF. The DNA of the CDR3 is TGTGCCAGCAGCGGGGGAGGGGACGATCAGCCCCAGCATTTT.

The chain couples TRBV11-2 to TRBJ2-5; TRBD2 agrees at 8 bases. V shed 1 base and J 6 bases; nucleotides not matched to a gene: 1. The CDR3 sequence is 13 residues long. Germline loops: CDR1 SGHAT, CDR2 FQNNGV. This CDR3 is CASSLGGRQTQYF. Here the CDR3 DNA reads TGTGCCAGCAGCTTAGGCGGGAGGCAGACCCAGTACTTC.

This clonotype has at least ten counts. A junction end diverges from the germline sequence, so it may reflect a read error. V is TRBV7-7 and J is TRBJ1-1; no clear D. There are 13 residues in the CDR3. Germline V CDR1 and CDR2: SSHAT, FNYEAQ (reference sequence). The CDR3: CASSFVKNTEAFF. The CDR3, as DNA: TGTGCTAGCAGCTTTGTGAAGAACACTGAAGCTTTCTTT.

This rearrangement joins TRBV28 to TRBJ2-5; D is ambiguous. CDR1 is MDHEN, CDR2 SYDVKM, per germline. This CDR3 is built from 12 residues. V lost 7 bases and J 5 bases, leaving 11 bases between the germline ends. This CDR3 is CASKRALETQYF. The CDR3 coding sequence is TGTGCCAGCAAAAGAGCTTTGGAGACCCAGTACTTC.

This clonotype was detected many times. This sequence joins TRBV20-1 and TRBJ1-1, with D possibly being TRBD1 (5 bases). The V end was cut by 6 bases, the J end by 0 bases, with 11 bases between. The V gene's germline CDR1 is DFQATT and CDR2 SNEGSKA (reference sequence). The CDR3 has 13 amino acids. The CDR3 DNA follows: TGCAGTGCCAGGGATGCCTTGAACACTGAAGCTTTCTTT. Translation gives CSARDALNTEAFF.

The V gene is TRBV10-3, the J gene TRBJ1-3; D unresolved. V lost 8 bases and J 6 bases, leaving 11 bases between the germline ends. Germline V lookup: CDR1 ENHRY, CDR2 SYGVKD. The CDR3 length is 12 residues. The CDR3 loop reads CAIRVGVNTIYF. The CDR3 nucleotides are TGTGCCATCCGGGTGGGAGTAAACACCATATATTTT.